Described below is a single T cell receptor (beta chain) sequence and its context. What it binds is not known. This sample stems from a study of T cell responses to AZD1222 COVID-19 vaccine. TCRdb keeps only in-frame clones here, not all; method: immunoSEQ multiplex PCR. The profile shows 60,000 to 85,000 clones, about 88% of them singletons. V was clipped by 8 bases and J by 7 bases; unmatched bases: 7. Per the germline V gene, CDR1 is MRHNA and CDR2 is SNTAGT. The CDR3 is 12 amino acids. Overall study findings and caveats: White British people made up most donors, females outnumbered males, and clonal diversity was possibly underestimated. Spike-specific TCR breadth and depth rose after two AZD1222 doses.

The specimen comprised peripheral blood, sampled 28 days after the second dose of the MenACWY control vaccine. The receptor's source is an adult who received the MenACWY meningococcal vaccine as a control. This chain links TRBV6-4 with TRBJ1-2; 7 nucleotides match TRBD1. CDR3 nucleotides: TGTGCCAGCGACAGGGTGAAAAGTGGCTACACCTTC. Encoded protein: CASDRVKSGYTF.